What follows are 7 T cell receptor beta chains derived from one specimen sequenced in a study of blood T cells in healthy people across ages. The authors ran a second PCR of 7 to 11 cycles using a sample-barcoded 5' primer and a J-beta primer mix. TCRdb itself ran the 5' RACE reads through MiXCR, one entry per CDR3 protein. In the table there are approximately 780,000 distinct CDR3 sequences, around a quarter of which are singletons. These sequences were also reported in another study, on T cells of mothers and their children.

Material for sequencing was blood. These receptors were obtained from a boy aged 5-17 years in good health.

This clonotype was seen a few times. The V gene is TRBV6-5, the J gene TRBJ2-2; 8 nucleotides align to TRBD1. V was pared by 2 bases and J by 7 bases, with 6 bases of the junction left unmatched. In germline, CDR1 is MNHEY, CDR2 SVGAGI. The CDR3 loop spans 15 amino acids. CDR3 residues: CASSYARGLGGELFF. The CDR3, as DNA: TGTGCCAGCAGTTACGCCAGGGGGCTGGGCGGGGAGCTGTTTTTT.

This clonotype has only a few counts. This chain connects TRBV9 to TRBJ2-3; 8 bases are a match to TRBD2. The length of the CDR3 is 14 residues. CDR1 and CDR2 from the germline V gene are SGDLS and YYNGEE. Unmatched junction bases numbered 7, after V lost 2 bases and J lost 8 bases. CDR3 sequence (DNA): TGTGCCAGCAGCGTCAGCGGGGGCAGGGGTACGCAGTATTTT. Translation gives CASSVSGGRGTQYF.

The V and J genes are TRBV20-1 and TRBJ1-2, with D hard to call. The CDR3 has 12 amino acids. The V end lost 5 bases, the J end lost 1 base, and 8 bases lay between the germline ends. Germline V lookup: CDR1 DFQATT, CDR2 SNEGSKA (reference sequence). Written as DNA, the CDR3 is TGCAGTGCTTTAGTAGTTAACTATGGCTACACCTTC. Encoded protein: CSALVVNYGYTF.

V usage is TRBV13 and J usage is TRBJ1-2; maybe TRBD1 (5 bases). Trimming pared 3 bases from V and 2 bases from J, leaving 22 bases between. CDR3 length: 18 residues. The germline V gene has CDR1 PRHDT and CDR2 FYEKMQ (reference sequence). The chain's CDR3 is CASSLDGARYRGNYGYTF. The CDR3 DNA is TGTGCCAGCAGCTTGGATGGGGCCCGATACAGAGGGAACTATGGCTACACCTTC.

This clonotype has only a few counts. This sequence joins TRBV28 and TRBJ2-5, with 7 bases lining up with TRBD1. The CDR3 consists of 15 residues. CDR1 is MDHEN and CDR2 is SYDVKM in the germline V gene. The V and J ends lost 6 bases and 1 base, in that order; junction bases with no gene match: 8. The CDR3 is CASSQGQRFQETQYF. The CDR3 DNA follows: TGTGCCAGCAGCCAGGGACAGCGATTCCAAGAGACCCAGTACTTC.

This clonotype has just a few counts. V and J are TRBV6-6 and TRBJ2-5; 11 positions match TRBD2. The J call may be faulty, since TRBJ2-1 better matches the DNA end. Germline CDR1 MNHNY, CDR2 SVGAGI (reference sequence). The CDR3 extends over 16 amino acids. The CDR3 sequence is CASTSSSLAGDNEQFF. CDR3 in DNA: TGTGCCAGCACCTCCTCGTCACTAGCGGGGGACAATGAGCAGTTCTTC.

This clonotype has just a few counts. V is TRBV11-2 and J is TRBJ1-5; the match to TRBD1 covers 7 bases. Germline assignment: CDR1 SGHAT and CDR2 FQNNGV. This CDR3 spans 18 amino acids. The V gene end was trimmed by 5 bases and the J gene end by 0 bases; junction bases not matched to a gene: 13. The CDR3 DNA follows: TGTGCCAGCAGCCCACCTAGGGAAGGGACAGATAGCAATCAGCCCCAGCATTTT. Translating it yields CASSPPREGTDSNQPQHF.